The clone carrying this TCR beta chain showed up just once. Its antigen is unknown. TCRdb keeps only in-frame clones here, not all; method: immunoSEQ multiplex PCR. The sample lists more than 75,000 clones, roughly 90% occurring once. The entry originates in a study of T cell responses to AZD1222 COVID-19 vaccine. At the level of the study: Second doses at about 4 or about 12 weeks were pooled. General study points: Females made up more of the donors, who were largely white British, and clonal diversity may have come out too low. None of the repertoires were sampled until the peak T cell response had passed. Spike-specific TCRs gained breadth and depth after people received two AZD1222 doses.

V lost 7 bases, J lost 4 bases, and 5 bases stayed unmatched. There are 13 residues in the CDR3. CDR1 is SGHRS and CDR2 is YFSETQ in the germline V gene. The receptor comes from an adult in good health. The material was peripheral blood, obtained on day 0 of AZD1222 vaccination. This chain links TRBV5-1 with TRBJ1-5; TRBD1 agrees at 7 bases. CDR3 residues: CASSMGQNQPQHF. CDR3 sequence (DNA): TGCGCCAGCTCTATGGGACAGAATCAGCCCCAGCATTTT. The full variable domain, with the rest looked up from reference TRBV5-1 and TRBJ1-5, is KAGVTQTPRYLIKTRGQQVTLSCSPISGHRSVSWYQQTPGQGLQFLFEYFSETQRNKGNFPGRFSGRQFSNSRSEMNVSTLELGDSALYLCASSMGQNQPQHFGDGTRLSIL.